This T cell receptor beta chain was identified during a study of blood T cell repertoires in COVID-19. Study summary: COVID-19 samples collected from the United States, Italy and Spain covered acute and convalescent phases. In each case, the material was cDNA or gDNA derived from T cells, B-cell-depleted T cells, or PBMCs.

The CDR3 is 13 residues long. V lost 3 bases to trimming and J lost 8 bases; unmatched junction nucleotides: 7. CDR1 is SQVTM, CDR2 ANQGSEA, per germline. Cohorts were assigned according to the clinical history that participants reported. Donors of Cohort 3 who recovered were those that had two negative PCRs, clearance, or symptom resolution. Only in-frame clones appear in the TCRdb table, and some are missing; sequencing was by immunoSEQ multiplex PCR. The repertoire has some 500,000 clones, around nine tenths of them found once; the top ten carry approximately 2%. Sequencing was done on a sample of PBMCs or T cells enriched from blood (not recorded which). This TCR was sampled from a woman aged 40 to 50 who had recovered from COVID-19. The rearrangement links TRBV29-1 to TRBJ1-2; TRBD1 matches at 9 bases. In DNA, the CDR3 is TGCAGCGTTGACAAAACAGGGGGCGGGGGCTACACCTTC. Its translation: CSVDKTGGGGYTF.